The sequence of this T cell receptor (beta chain) was determined in a study of blood T cell repertoires in COVID-19. In the study overall: The United States, Italy and Spain were the sources of the acute and convalescent COVID-19 samples.

In the study's own analysis: Amplification of reference gene primers provided the estimated nucleated cell counts. This table comes from immunoSEQ multiplex PCR, and its TCRdb copy is limited to in-frame clones, with some not included. V and J calls and clone size are given by that table; D and trimming were obtained from the DNA. The table includes 150,000 to 200,000 clones, roughly 80% detected once. The CDR3 sequence is 15 residues long. Per the germline V gene, CDR1 is SGHRS and CDR2 is YFSETQ. The junction had 4 bases not matched to a gene; V was cut back by 4 bases and J by 0 bases. The origin of this receptor is a human donor with acute or convalescent COVID-19. The donor label of this sample is uncertain. The chain combines TRBV5-1 with TRBJ2-1; 7 nucleotides match TRBD1. Source material: peripheral blood. The CDR3 here is CASSQRDSSYNEQFF. CDR3 sequence (DNA): TGCGCCAGCAGCCAACGGGACAGCTCCTACAATGAGCAGTTCTTC.